The 18 T cell receptor beta chains given below trace back to one sample, sequenced in a study of OX40 agonist ivuxolimab in advanced cancers. The library was obtained by the immunoSEQ multiplex PCR assay. TCRdb obtained this table from immuneACCESS and retained in-frame rearrangements with V and J assigned. These tables miss some clones; where compared with another copy, unresolved V genes account for less than half of the shortfall, and the remainder is unexplained. The sample contains more than 45,000 clones, 70% to 90% of them found a single time. 4.7% of the sample goes to the ten largest clones. Sequencing was performed on CD4+ or CD8+ T cells sorted from blood, taken in a trial of the OX40 agonist ivuxolimab. Every receptor here comes from an adult with an advanced solid tumor such as melanoma, head and neck, liver or kidney cancer.

The chain combines TRBV28 with TRBJ2-4; D uncertain. Germline lookup yields CDR1 MDHEN and CDR2 SYDVKM. The germline V and J ends were trimmed by 7 bases and 0 bases, with 10 bases remaining between them. This CDR3 contains 14 residues. This chain's CDR3 is CASMGTIAKNIQYF. CDR3 nucleotides: TGTGCCAGCATGGGAACAATAGCCAAAAACATTCAGTACTTC.

The table lists this clone with a count of one. The chain combines TRBV28 with TRBJ2-7, with no clear D. Germline V gives CDR1 MDHEN, CDR2 SYDVKM. This CDR3 spans 13 amino acids. V dropped 6 bases and J dropped 4 bases, with 13 bases sitting between them. The CDR3 DNA reads as TGTGCCAGCAGATCTAGTTATCAATACGAGCAGTACTTC. Protein: CASRSSYQYEQYF.

The J gene is TRBJ1-4, the V gene TRBV6-5; 7 nucleotides align to TRBD1. CDR1 MNHEY and CDR2 SVGAGI come from the germline V gene. CDR3 length: 15 amino acids. V lost 6 bases and J lost 7; bases outside the gene matches: 11. As DNA, the CDR3 is TGTGCCAGCAGCCCCCAGGGGGGCGGTTTTGAAAAACTGTTTTTT. Translating gives CASSPQGGGFEKLFF.

The gene calls are TRBV7-6 and TRBJ2-1, with 7 bases aligning to TRBD2. The CDR3 runs to 17 residues. Per the germline V gene, CDR1 is SGHVS and CDR2 is FNYEAQ. Losses at the gene ends were 1 base for V and 5 bases for J; bases not matched to a gene: 11. CDR3 loop: CASSLVGLADLNNEQFF. Here the CDR3 DNA reads TGTGCCAGCAGCTTAGTAGGGCTAGCGGATCTCAACAATGAGCAGTTCTTC.

CDR3 protein: CASSVEQGGYEQYF. Here the CDR3 DNA reads TGTGCCAGCAGCGTAGAGCAGGGTGGCTACGAGCAGTACTTC. The genes are TRBV9 and TRBJ2-7; D might be TRBD1 (5 bases). This CDR3 has 14 residues. Trimming removed 0 bases from V and 3 bases from J, with 10 bases in between. Germline V gives CDR1 SGDLS, CDR2 YYNGEE.

V and J are TRBV4-1 and TRBJ2-2, with a weak D call TRBD1 (5 bases). Germline V CDR1 and CDR2: MGHRA, YSYEKL. The CDR3 spans 16 residues. V gave up 5 bases and J gave up 6 bases, with 19 bases separating them. CDR3 sequence: CASSSSGIRIPGELFF. CDR3 nucleotide sequence: TGCGCCAGCAGCTCCTCAGGGATTCGGATCCCCGGGGAGCTGTTTTTT.

The gene calls are TRBV6-5 and TRBJ2-5; no definite D call. Trimming cost V 2 bases and J 3 bases, with 10 bases left between them. This CDR3 comprises 14 residues. Germline values: CDR1 MNHEY, CDR2 SVGAGI. CDR3 DNA: TGTGCCAGCAGTTACAGGCAGATAGAAGAGACCCAGTACTTC. It specifies CASSYRQIEETQYF.

This chain joins TRBV5-5 and TRBJ1-1; D not resolved. The CDR3 has 14 residues. The germline gives CDR1 SGHKS, CDR2 YYEKEE (reference sequence). With 4 bases removed from V and 4 bases from J, the gap between germline ends came to 14 bases. In nucleotides, the CDR3 is TGTGCCAGCAGCCCCCAGGTTCGGGGCACTGAAGCTTTCTTT. This translates into CASSPQVRGTEAFF.

The rearrangement links TRBV5-5 to TRBJ2-1; no clear D gene. This CDR3 comprises 16 residues. V dropped 0 bases and J dropped 0 bases, with 10 bases sitting between them. Germline V lookup: CDR1 SGHKS, CDR2 YYEKEE (reference sequence). The CDR3 nucleotides read TGTGCCAGCAGCTTGGGCTGGCGAACCTCCTACAATGAGCAGTTCTTC. Protein sequence: CASSLGWRTSYNEQFF.

This clone was seen only once. The V and J genes are TRBV2 and TRBJ1-1, with 9 bases that match TRBD1. The trim removed 6 bases at V and 7 bases at J, leaving 6 bases unmatched. CDR1 is SNHLY, CDR2 FYNNEI, per germline. This CDR3 spans 13 amino acids. CDR3 loop: CASRNRGQGEAFF. Written as DNA, the CDR3 is TGTGCCAGCAGAAACAGGGGGCAAGGTGAAGCTTTCTTT. Combining the CDR3 with reference TRBV2 and TRBJ1-1 gives the whole variable domain EPEVTQTPSHQVTQMGQEVILRCVPISNHLYFYWYRQILGQKVEFLVSFYNNEISEKSEIFDDQFSVERPDGSNFTLKIRSTKLEDSAMYFCASRNRGQGEAFFGQGTRLTVV.

V usage is TRBV27 and J usage is TRBJ2-7; perhaps D is TRBD1 or TRBD2 (5 bases each). The CDR3 has 14 residues. Germline V gene lookup returns CDR1 MNHEY and CDR2 SMNVEV (reference sequence). Trimming took 6 bases from V and 0 from J, leaving 12 bases between them. The DNA for the CDR3 is TGTGCCAGCAGGTCCGGGACGGGCTCCTACGAGCAGTACTTC. Its protein is CASRSGTGSYEQYF.

The J gene is TRBJ2-5, the V gene TRBV4-1; 7 positions match TRBD1. Losses at the gene ends were 0 bases for V and 5 bases for J; bases not matched to a gene: 6. Germline CDR1 reads MGHRA; CDR2 reads YSYEKL. The CDR3 sequence is 15 residues long. In nucleotides, the CDR3 is TGCGCCAGCAGCCAAGAAGACAGGGTGGGGGAGACCCAGTACTTC. Translation gives CASSQEDRVGETQYF.

This chain links TRBV28 with TRBJ2-7; perhaps TRBD1 as D (7 bases). V gave up 2 bases and J gave up 4 bases, with 12 bases separating them. The V gene's germline CDR1 is MDHEN and CDR2 SYDVKM. The CDR3 length is 14 residues. The CDR3 bases are TGTGCCAGCAGTTTAGGAGGGGGCGGGTACGAGCAGTACTTC. It encodes CASSLGGGGYEQYF. The variable domain in full, completed from reference TRBV28 and TRBJ2-7, reads DVKVTQSSRYLVKRTGEKVFLECVQDMDHENMFWYRQDPGLGLRLIYFSYDVKMKEKGDIPEGYSVSREKKERFSLILESASTNQTSMYLCASSLGGGGYEQYFGPGTRLTVT.

The CDR3 DNA sequence: TGTGCCAGCAGTCCCCCTGGTTTCGCGGGACAGGGCACAGATACGCAGTATTTT. Protein sequence: CASSPPGFAGQGTDTQYF. The V call is TRBV28, the J call TRBJ2-3; 8 bases are a match to TRBD1. The CDR3 consists of 18 residues. Germline V gene lookup returns CDR1 MDHEN and CDR2 SYDVKM. With 5 bases clipped from V and 1 base from J, the junction kept 14 bases outside the gene matches.

The J gene is TRBJ2-1, the V gene TRBV29-1; 14 nucleotides match TRBD2. Germline V CDR1 and CDR2: SQVTM, ANQGSEA. This CDR3 has 12 residues. CDR3 nucleotides: TGCGGGACTAGCGGGAGATTTTATGAGCAGTTCTTC. It specifies CGTSGRFYEQFF.

The chain has TRBV13 and TRBJ2-1, with 13 positions matching TRBD2. CDR1 PRHDT and CDR2 FYEKMQ come from the germline V gene (reference sequence). The CDR3 runs 20 residues. V was pared by 2 bases and J by 0 bases, with 10 bases of the junction left unmatched. CDR3 loop: CASSLNGLAGDGASYNEQFF. CDR3 nucleotide sequence: TGTGCCAGCAGCTTAAACGGACTAGCGGGAGATGGGGCCTCCTACAATGAGCAGTTCTTC. The full variable domain, with the rest looked up from reference TRBV13 and TRBJ2-1, is AAGVIQSPRHLIKEKRETATLKCYPIPRHDTVYWYQQGPGQDPQFLISFYEKMQSDKGSIPDRFSAQQFSDYHSELNMSSLELGDSALYFCASSLNGLAGDGASYNEQFFGPGTRLTVL.

This clone was counted a few times. The rearrangement uses TRBV6-1 and TRBJ2-5, with unresolved D. Trimming shortened V by 1 base and J by 4 bases, and 10 bases separated the two germline ends. CDR3 length: 14 residues. Germline V gene data show CDR1 as MNHNS and CDR2 as SASEGT. The CDR3 nucleotides are TGTGCCAGCAGTGAAGGGTCTCTAGTAGAGACCCAGTACTTC. Its protein product is CASSEGSLVETQYF.

The CDR3 region is CASMGLIMNTEAFF. As DNA, the CDR3 is TGTGCCAGCATGGGATTGATTATGAACACTGAAGCTTTCTTT. V is TRBV2 and J is TRBJ1-1; D is uncertain. CDR1 and CDR2 from the germline V gene are SNHLY and FYNNEI. The CDR3 runs to 14 residues. Trimming cost V 7 bases and J 0 bases, with 12 bases left between them.